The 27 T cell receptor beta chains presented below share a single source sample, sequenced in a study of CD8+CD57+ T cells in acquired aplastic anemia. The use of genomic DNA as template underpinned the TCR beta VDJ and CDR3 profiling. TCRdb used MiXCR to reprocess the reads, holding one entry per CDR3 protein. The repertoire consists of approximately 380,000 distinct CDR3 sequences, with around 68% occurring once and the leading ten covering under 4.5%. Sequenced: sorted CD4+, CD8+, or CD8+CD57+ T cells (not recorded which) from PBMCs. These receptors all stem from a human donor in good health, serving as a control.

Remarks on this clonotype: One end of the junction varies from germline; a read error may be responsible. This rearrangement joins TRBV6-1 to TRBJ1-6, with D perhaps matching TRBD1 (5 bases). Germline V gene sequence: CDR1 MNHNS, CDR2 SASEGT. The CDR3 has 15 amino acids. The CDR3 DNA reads TGTGTCAGCAGTCGAGCCGGGACGGGGGATCCACCCCTCCACTTT. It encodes CVSSRAGTGDPPLHF.

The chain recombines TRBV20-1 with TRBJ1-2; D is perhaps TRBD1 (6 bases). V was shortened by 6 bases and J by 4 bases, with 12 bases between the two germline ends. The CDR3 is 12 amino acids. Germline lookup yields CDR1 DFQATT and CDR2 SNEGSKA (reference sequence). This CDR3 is CSATGTTYGYTF. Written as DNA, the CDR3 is TGCAGTGCCACCGGGACAACCTATGGCTACACCTTC.

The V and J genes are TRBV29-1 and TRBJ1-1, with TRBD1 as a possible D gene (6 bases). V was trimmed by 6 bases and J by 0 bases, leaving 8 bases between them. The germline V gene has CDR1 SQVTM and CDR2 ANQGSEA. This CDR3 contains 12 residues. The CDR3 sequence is CSVRTVNTEAFF. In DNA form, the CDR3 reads TGCAGCGTGAGGACAGTGAACACTGAAGCTTTCTTT.

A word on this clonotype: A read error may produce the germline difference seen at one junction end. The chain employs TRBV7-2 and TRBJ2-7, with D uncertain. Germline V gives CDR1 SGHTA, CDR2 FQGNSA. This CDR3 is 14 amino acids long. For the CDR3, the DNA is TGTGCCAGCAGGTTAAACCGGGTCAGCTCCTACGAGCACTTC. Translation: CASRLNRVSSYEHF. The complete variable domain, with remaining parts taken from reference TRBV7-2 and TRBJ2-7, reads GAGVSQSPSNKVTEKGKDVELRCDPISGHTALYWYRQSLGQGLEFLIYFQGNSAPDKSGLPSDRFSAERTGGSVSTLTIQRTQQEDSAVYLCASRLNRVSSYEHFGPGTRLTVT.

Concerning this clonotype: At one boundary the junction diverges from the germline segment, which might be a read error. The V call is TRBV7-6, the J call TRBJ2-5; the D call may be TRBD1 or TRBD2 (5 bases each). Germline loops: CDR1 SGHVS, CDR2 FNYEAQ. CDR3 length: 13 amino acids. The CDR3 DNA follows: TGCGCCAGCAGCTTCGCAGGGACCTACAAGCAGTACTTC. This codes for CASSFAGTYKQYF. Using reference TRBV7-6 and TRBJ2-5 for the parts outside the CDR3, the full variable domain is GAGVSQSPRYKVTKRGQDVALRCDPISGHVSLYWYRQALGQGPEFLTYFNYEAQQDKSGLPNDRFSAERPEGSISTLTIQRTEQRDSAMYRCASSFAGTYKQYFGPGTRLLVL.

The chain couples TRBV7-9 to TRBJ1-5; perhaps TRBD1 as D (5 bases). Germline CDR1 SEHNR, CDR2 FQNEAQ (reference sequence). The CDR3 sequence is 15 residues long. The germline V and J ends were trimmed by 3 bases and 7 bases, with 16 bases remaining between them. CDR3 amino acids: CASSFLRGNQQPQHF. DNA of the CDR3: TGTGCCAGCAGCTTCCTGAGGGGAAATCAACAGCCCCAGCATTTT. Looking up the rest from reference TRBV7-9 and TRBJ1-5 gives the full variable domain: DTGVSQNPRHKITKRGQNVTFRCDPISEHNRLYWYRQTLGQGPEFLTYFQNEAQLEKSRLLSDRFSAERPKGSFSTLEIQRTEQGDSAMYLCASSFLRGNQQPQHFGDGTRLSIL.

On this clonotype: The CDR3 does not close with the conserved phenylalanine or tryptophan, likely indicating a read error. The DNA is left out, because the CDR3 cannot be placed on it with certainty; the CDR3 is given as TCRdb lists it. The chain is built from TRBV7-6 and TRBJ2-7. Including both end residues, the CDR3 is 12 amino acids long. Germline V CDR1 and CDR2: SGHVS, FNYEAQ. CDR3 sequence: CASSLRRPTNST.

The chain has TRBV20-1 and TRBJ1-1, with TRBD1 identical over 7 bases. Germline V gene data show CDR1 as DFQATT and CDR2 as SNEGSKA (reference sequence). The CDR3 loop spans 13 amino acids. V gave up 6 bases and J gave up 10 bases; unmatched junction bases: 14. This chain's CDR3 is CSAGGQRAPGAFF. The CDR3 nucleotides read TGCAGTGCGGGGGGACAGCGAGCCCCAGGAGCTTTCTTT.

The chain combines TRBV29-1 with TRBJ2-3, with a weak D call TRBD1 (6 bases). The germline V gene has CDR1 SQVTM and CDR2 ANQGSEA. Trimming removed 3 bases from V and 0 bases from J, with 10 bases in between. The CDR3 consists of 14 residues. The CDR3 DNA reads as TGCAGCGTTGAGTCTGGGGGCAGCACAGATACGCAGTATTTT. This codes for CSVESGGSTDTQYF.

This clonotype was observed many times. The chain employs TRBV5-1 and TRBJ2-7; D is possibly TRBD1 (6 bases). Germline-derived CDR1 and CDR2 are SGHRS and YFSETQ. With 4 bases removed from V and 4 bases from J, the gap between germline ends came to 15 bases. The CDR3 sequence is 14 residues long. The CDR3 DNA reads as TGCGCCAGCAGCCTGAGGGGGAGTGTATACGAGCAGTACTTC. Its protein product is CASSLRGSVYEQYF. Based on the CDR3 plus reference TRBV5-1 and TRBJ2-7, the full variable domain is KAGVTQTPRYLIKTRGQQVTLSCSPISGHRSVSWYQQTPGQGLQFLFEYFSETQRNKGNFPGRFSGRQFSNSRSEMNVSTLELGDSALYLCASSLRGSVYEQYFGPGTRLTVT.

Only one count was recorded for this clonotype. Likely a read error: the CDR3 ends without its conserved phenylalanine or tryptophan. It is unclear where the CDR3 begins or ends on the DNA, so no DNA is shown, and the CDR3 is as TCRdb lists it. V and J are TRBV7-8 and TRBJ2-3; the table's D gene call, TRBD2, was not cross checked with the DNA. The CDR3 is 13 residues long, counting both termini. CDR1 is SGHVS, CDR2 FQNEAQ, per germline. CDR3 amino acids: CASSLSAASPEEL.

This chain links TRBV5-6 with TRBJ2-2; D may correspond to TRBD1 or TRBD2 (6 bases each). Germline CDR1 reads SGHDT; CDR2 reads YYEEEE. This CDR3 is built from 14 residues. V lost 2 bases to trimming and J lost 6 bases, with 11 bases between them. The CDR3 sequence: CASSLGQRAGELFF. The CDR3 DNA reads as TGTGCCAGCAGCTTAGGACAGCGGGCCGGGGAGCTGTTTTTT. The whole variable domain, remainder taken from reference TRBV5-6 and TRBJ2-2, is DAGVTQSPTHLIKTRGQQVTLRCSPKSGHDTVSWYQQALGQGPQFIFQYYEEEERQRGNFPDRFSGHQFPNYSSELNVNALLLGDSALYLCASSLGQRAGELFFGEGSRLTVL.

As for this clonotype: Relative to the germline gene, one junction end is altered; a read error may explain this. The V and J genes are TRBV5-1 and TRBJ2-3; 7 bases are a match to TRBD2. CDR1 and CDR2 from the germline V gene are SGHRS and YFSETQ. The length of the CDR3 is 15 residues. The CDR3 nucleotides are TGTGCCAGCAGTGTACCAGCGGGGTTCACAGATACGCAGTATTTT. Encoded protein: CASSVPAGFTDTQYF.

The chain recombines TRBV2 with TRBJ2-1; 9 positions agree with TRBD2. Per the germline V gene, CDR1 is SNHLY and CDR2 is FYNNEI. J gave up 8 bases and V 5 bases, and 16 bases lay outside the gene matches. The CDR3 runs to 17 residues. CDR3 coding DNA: TGTGCCAGCAGTTCAGAGAGGACTGGCGGGGGGGCCTATGAGCAGTTCTTC. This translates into CASSSERTGGGAYEQFF.

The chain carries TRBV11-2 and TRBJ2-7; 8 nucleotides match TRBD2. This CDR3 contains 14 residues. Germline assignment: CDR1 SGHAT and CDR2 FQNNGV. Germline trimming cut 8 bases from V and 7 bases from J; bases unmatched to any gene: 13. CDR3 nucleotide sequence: TGTGCCAGCTCTATATGGGTTTCGGGAGGGGAGCAGTACTTC. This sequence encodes CASSIWVSGGEQYF.

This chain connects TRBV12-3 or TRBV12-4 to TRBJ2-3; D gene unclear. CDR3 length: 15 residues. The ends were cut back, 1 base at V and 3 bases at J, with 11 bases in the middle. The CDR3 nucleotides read TGTGCCAGCAGTTTAGGACATTACCGTACAGATACGCAGTATTTT. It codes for CASSLGHYRTDTQYF.

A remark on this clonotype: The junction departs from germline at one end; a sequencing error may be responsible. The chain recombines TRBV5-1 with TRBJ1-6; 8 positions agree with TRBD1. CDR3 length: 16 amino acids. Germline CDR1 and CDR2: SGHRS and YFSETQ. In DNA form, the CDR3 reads TGTGCCAGCAGCCGACAGGGGTCGGGCTATAATTCACCCCTCCACTTT. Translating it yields CASSRQGSGYNSPLHF.

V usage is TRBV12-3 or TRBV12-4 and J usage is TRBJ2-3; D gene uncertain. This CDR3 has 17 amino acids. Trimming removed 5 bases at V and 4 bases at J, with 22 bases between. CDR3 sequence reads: CASSTRKGRSASDTQYF. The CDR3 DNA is TGTGCCAGCAGTACAAGGAAAGGACGGAGTGCCTCAGATACGCAGTATTTT.

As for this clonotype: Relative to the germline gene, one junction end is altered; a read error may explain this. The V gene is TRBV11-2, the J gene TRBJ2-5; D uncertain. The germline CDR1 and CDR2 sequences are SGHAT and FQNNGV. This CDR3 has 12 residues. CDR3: CASSLGGEIQYF. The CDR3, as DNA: TGTGCCAGCAGCTTGGGCGGCGAGATCCAGTACTTC.

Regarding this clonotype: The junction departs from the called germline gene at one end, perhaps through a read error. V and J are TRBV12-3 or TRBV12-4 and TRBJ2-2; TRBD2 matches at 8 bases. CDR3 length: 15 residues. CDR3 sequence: CASSREGPHTGELFF. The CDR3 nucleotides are TGTGCCAGCAGTCGGGAGGGGCCCCACACCGGGGAGCTGTTTTTC.

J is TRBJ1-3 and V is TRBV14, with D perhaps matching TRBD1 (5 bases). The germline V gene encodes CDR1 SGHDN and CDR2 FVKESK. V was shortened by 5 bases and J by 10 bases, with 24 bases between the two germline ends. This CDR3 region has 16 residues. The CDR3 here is CASSLGPGPGTDTIYF. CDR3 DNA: TGTGCCAGCAGCTTGGGTCCAGGGCCAGGCACAGATACCATATATTTT.

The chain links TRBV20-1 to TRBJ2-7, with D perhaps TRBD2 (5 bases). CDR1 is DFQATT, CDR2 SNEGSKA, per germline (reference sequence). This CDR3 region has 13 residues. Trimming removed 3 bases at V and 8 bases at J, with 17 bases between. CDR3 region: CSASATRRAQQYF. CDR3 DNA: TGCAGTGCTAGCGCGACCCGGCGGGCGCAGCAGTACTTC.

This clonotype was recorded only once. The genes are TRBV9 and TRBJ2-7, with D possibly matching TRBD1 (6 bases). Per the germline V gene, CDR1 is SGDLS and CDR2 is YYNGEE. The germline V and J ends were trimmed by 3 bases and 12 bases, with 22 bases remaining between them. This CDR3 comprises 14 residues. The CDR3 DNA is TGTGCCAGCAGCGCGACAGGTTCTTACACAGATACGTACTTC. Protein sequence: CASSATGSYTDTYF.

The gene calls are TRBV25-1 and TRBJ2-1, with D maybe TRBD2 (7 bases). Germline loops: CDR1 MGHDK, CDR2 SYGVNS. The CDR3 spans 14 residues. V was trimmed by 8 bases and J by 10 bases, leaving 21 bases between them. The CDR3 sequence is CASVGGLRLGEQFF. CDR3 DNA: TGTGCCAGCGTAGGGGGACTACGGCTGGGAGAGCAGTTCTTC. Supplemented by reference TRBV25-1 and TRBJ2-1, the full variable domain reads EADIYQTPRYLVIGTGKKITLECSQTMGHDKMYWYQQDPGMELHLIHYSYGVNSTEKGDLSSESTVSRIRTEHFPLTLESARPSHTSQYLCASVGGLRLGEQFFGPGTRLTVL.

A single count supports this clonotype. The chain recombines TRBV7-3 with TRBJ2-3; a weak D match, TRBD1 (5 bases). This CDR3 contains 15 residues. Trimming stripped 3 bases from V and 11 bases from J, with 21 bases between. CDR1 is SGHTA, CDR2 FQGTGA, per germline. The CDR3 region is CASSFMRQGTTKQYF. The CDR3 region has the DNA TGTGCCAGCAGCTTCATGCGTCAGGGCACAACCAAGCAGTATTTT.

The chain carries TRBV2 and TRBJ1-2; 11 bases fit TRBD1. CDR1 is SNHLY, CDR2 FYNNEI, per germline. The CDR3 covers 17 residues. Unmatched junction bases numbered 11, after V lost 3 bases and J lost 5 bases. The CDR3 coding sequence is TGTGCCAGCAGTGAGCTTCAAGCGGGACAGGGGGGGTATGGCTACACCTTC. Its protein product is CASSELQAGQGGYGYTF.

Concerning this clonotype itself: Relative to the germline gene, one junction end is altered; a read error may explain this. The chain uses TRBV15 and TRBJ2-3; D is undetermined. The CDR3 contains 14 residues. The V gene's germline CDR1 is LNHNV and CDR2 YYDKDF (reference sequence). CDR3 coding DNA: TGTGCCAGCAGCATACGGGTTCAGTTCAGTGAAGCGTTTTTT. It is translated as CASSIRVQFSEAFF.